The present entry profiles one T cell receptor beta chain with its context. This specimen comes from a study of cytomegalovirus exposure and HLA in healthy donors. The CDR3 contains 15 residues. Germline CDR1 and CDR2: SGHRS and YFSETQ. V was clipped by 2 bases and J by 2 bases; unmatched bases: 4. PCR amplification relied on 60 Vbeta primers (plus 13 Jbeta primers). Clones were read by immunoSEQ multiplex PCR, and TCRdb kept only the in-frame ones, dropping some. The repertoire holds about 200,000 clones, with 77% as singletons. This chain uses TRBV5-1 with TRBJ2-5; TRBD2 aligns across 9 bases. The receptor was isolated from a woman aged 25 to 39 in good health and CMV-seropositive. Specimen: PBMCs. The CDR3 region has the DNA TGCGCCAGCAGCTTTGTCCTAGCGGGGCAAGAGACCCAGTACTTC. Its protein product is CASSFVLAGQETQYF.